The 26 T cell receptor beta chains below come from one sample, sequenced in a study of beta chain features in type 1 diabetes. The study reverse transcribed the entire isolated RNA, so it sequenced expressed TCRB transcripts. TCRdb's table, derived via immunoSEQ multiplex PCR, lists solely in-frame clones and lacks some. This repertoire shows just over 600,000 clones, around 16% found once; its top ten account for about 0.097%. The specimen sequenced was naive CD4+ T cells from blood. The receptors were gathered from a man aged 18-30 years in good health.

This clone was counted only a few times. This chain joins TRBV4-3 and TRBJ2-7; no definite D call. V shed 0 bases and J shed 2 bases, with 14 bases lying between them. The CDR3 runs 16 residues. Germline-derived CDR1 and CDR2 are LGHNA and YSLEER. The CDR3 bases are TGCGCCAGCAGCCAAGAAGTGGGCCAGACGACCTACGAGCAGTACTTC. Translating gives CASSQEVGQTTYEQYF.

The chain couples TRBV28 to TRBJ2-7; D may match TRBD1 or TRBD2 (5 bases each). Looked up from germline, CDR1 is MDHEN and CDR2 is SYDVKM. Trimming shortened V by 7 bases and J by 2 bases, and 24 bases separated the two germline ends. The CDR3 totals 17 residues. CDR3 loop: CASTPPDKRTATYEQYF. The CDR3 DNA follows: TGTGCCAGCACCCCCCCGGACAAAAGGACTGCCACCTACGAGCAGTACTTC.

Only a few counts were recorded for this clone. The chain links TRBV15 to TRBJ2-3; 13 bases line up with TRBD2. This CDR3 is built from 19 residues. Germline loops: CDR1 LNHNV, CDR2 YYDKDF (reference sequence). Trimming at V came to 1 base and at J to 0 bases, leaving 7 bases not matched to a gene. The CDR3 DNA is TGTGCCACCAGCAGAGGAAGGACTAGCGGGGGCCTTAGCACAGATACGCAGTATTTT. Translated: CATSRGRTSGGLSTDTQYF.

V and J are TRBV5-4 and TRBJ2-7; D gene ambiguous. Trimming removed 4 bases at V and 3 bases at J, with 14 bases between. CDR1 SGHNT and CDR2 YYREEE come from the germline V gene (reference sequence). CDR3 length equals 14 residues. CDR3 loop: CASSTDTDHYEQYF. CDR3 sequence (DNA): TGTGCCAGCAGCACAGACACTGACCACTACGAGCAGTACTTC.

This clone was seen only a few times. The CDR3 region is CASSLERGNTIYF. CDR3 coding DNA: TGTGCCAGCAGCTTAGAAAGAGGAAACACCATATATTTT. This rearrangement joins TRBV7-7 to TRBJ1-3, with D unresolved. CDR3 size: 13 residues. Trimming left V 1 base short and J 4 bases short, with 5 bases between. CDR1 and CDR2 (germline): SSHAT, FNYEAQ (reference sequence).

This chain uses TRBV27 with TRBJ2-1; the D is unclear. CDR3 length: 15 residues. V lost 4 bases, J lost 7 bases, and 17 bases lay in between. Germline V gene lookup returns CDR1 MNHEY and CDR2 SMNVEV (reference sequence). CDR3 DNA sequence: TGTGCCAGCAGTTCCCCCCTTAGGGTGGCAAATGAGCAGTTCTTC. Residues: CASSSPLRVANEQFF.

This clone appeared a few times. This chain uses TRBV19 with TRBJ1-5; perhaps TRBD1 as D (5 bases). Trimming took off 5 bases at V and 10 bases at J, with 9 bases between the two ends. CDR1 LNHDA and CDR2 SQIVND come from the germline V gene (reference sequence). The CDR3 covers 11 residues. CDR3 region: CASSSQGPQHF. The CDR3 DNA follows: TGTGCCAGTAGTTCTCAGGGTCCCCAGCATTTT.

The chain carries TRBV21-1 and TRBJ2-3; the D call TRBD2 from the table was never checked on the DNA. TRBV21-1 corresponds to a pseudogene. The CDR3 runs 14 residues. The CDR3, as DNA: TGTGCCAGCAGCGTTCGAACTAGCACAGATACGCAGTATTTT. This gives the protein CASSVRTSTDTQYF.

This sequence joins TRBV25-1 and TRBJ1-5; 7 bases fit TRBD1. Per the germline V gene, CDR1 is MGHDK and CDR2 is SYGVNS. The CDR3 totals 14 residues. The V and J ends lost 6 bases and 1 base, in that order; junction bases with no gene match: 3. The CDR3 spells CASSRGGSNQPQHF. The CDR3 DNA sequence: TGTGCCAGCAGCAGGGGGGGAAGCAATCAGCCCCAGCATTTT.

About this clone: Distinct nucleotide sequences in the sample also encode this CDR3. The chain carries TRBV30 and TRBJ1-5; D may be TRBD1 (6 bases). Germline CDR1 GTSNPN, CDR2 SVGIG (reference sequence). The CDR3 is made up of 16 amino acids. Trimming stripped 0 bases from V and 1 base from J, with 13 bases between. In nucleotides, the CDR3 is TGTGCCTGGAGTGTTCGGGGGAGGGGGAGCAATCAGCCCCAGCATTTT. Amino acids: CAWSVRGRGSNQPQHF. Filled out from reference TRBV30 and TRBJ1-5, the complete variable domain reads SQTIHQWPATLVQPVGSPLSLECTVEGTSNPNLYWYRQAAGRGLQLLFYSVGIGQISSEVPQNLSASRPQDRQFILSSKKLLLSDSGFYLCAWSVRGRGSNQPQHFGDGTRLSIL.

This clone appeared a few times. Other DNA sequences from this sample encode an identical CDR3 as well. CDR3 protein: CASSLGGANVLTF. The CDR3 DNA is TGTGCCAGCAGTTTGGGCGGGGCCAACGTCCTGACTTTC. The chain recombines TRBV28 with TRBJ2-6; unclear D gene. The germline CDR1 and CDR2 sequences are MDHEN and SYDVKM. The germline V and J ends were trimmed by 3 bases and 4 bases, with 4 bases remaining between them. The CDR3 is made up of 13 amino acids. Variable domain in full (rest from reference TRBV28 and TRBJ2-6): DVKVTQSSRYLVKRTGEKVFLECVQDMDHENMFWYRQDPGLGLRLIYFSYDVKMKEKGDIPEGYSVSREKKERFSLILESASTNQTSMYLCASSLGGANVLTFGAGSRLTVL.

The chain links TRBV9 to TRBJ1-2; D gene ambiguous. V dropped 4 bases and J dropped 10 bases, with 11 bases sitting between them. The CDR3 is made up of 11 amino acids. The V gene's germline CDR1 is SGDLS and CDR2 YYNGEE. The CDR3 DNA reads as TGTGCCAGCAGCCGAGAGTCATACTACACCTTC. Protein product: CASSRESYYTF.

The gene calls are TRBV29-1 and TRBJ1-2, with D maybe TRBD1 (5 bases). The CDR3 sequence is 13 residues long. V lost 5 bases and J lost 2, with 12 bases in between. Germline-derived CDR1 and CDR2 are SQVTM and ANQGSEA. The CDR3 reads CSVHRGNNYGYTF. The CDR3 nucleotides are TGCAGCGTTCATAGGGGCAACAACTATGGCTACACCTTC.

The DNA for the CDR3 is TGCGCCAGCAGCTTGGAATCGCGCACTGAAGCTTTCTTT. Its protein product is CASSLESRTEAFF. The chain combines TRBV5-1 with TRBJ1-1; no firm D call. The CDR3 is made up of 13 amino acids. The germline gives CDR1 SGHRS, CDR2 YFSETQ. The V end was cut by 0 bases, the J end by 4 bases, with 7 bases between.

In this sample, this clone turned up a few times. The CDR3 coding sequence is TGTGCCAGCAGCTTCGGACGCAGGGATGAGCAGTACTTC. Translating it yields CASSFGRRDEQYF. V is TRBV5-4 and J is TRBJ2-7, with D possibly being TRBD1 (5 bases). The CDR3 runs to 13 residues. The V and J ends lost 2 bases and 7 bases respectively, with 13 bases between them. Per the germline V gene, CDR1 is SGHNT and CDR2 is YYREEE (reference sequence).

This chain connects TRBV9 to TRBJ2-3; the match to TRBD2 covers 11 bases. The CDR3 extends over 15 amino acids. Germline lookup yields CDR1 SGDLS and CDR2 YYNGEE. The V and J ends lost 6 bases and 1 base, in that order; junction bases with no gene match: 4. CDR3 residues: CASKTSGAGTDTQYF. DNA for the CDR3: TGTGCCAGCAAGACTAGCGGGGCGGGCACAGATACGCAGTATTTT.

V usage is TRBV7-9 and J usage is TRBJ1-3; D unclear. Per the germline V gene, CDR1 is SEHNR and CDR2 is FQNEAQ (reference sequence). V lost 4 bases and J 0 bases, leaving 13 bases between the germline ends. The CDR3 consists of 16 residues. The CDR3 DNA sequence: TGTGCCAGCAGCTCGAAGAGACCGAACTCTGGAAACACCATATATTTT. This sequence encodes CASSSKRPNSGNTIYF.

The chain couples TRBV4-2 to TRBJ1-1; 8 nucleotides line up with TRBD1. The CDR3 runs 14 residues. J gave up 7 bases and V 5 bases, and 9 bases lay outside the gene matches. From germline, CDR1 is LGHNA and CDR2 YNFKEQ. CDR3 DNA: TGTGCCAGCAGCTTGGTTGGGACAGGCAATGAAGCTTTCTTT. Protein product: CASSLVGTGNEAFF.

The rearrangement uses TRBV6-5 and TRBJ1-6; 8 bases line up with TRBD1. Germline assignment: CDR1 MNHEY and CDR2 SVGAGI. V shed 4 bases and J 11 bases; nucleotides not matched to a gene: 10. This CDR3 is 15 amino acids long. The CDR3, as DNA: TGTGCCAGCAGTTCCGACAGGGGTAGGGGGACACCCCTCCACTTT. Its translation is CASSSDRGRGTPLHF.

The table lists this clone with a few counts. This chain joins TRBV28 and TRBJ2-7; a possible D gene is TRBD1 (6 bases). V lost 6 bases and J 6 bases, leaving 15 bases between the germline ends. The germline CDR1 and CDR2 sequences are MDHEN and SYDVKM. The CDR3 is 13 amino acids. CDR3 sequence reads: CASRRTVPAEQYF. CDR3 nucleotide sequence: TGTGCCAGCAGGCGGACAGTCCCGGCCGAGCAGTACTTC.

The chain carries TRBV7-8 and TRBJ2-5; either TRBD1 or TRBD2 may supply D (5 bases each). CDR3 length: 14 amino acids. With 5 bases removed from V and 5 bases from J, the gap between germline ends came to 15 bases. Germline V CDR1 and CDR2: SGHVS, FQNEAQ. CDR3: CASSTPQGRETQYF. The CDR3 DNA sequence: TGTGCCAGCAGCACGCCTCAGGGACGCGAGACCCAGTACTTC.

CDR3 DNA sequence: TGTGCCAGCAGCTTTTATAGGGTCAATGAGCAGTTCTTC. Its protein is CASSFYRVNEQFF. The genes are TRBV5-4 and TRBJ2-1; the D is unclear. The CDR3 consists of 13 residues. Germline V gene lookup returns CDR1 SGHNT and CDR2 YYREEE (reference sequence). The V gene lost 2 bases and the J gene lost 6 bases, with 9 bases spanning the gap. The complete variable domain, with remaining parts taken from reference TRBV5-4 and TRBJ2-1, reads ETGVTQSPTHLIKTRGQQVTLRCSSQSGHNTVSWYQQALGQGPQFIFQYYREEENGRGNFPPRFSGLQFPNYSSELNVNALELDDSALYLCASSFYRVNEQFFGPGTRLTVL.

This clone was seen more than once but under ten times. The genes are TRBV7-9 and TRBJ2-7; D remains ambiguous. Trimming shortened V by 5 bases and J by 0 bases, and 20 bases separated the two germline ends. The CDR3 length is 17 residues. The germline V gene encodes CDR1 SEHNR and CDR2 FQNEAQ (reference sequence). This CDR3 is CASSQDSWEGASYEQYF. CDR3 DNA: TGTGCCAGCAGCCAAGATAGCTGGGAAGGCGCCTCCTACGAGCAGTACTTC.

The CDR3 DNA sequence: TGCGCCAGCAGCTTGGGAATAGGGAACACAGATACGCAGTATTTT. This sequence encodes CASSLGIGNTDTQYF. V usage is TRBV5-1 and J usage is TRBJ2-3; D not resolved. The germline V and J ends were trimmed by 0 bases and 2 bases, with 10 bases remaining between them. CDR3 length: 15 amino acids. Germline loops: CDR1 SGHRS, CDR2 YFSETQ.

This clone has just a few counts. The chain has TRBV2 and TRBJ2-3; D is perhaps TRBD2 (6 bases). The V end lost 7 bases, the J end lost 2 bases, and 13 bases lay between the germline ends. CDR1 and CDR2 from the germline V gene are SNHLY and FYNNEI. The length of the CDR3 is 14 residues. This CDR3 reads CASTPGLNTDTQYF. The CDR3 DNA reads TGTGCCAGCACCCCGGGACTGAACACAGATACGCAGTATTTT.

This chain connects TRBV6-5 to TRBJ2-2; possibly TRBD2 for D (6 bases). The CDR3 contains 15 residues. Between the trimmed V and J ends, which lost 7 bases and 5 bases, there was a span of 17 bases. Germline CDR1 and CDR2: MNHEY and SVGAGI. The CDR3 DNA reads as TGTGCCAGCAATCTGGAGGGCCGGAGGACCGGGGAGCTGTTTTTT. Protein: CASNLEGRRTGELFF.